A few counts support the clone carrying this T cell receptor beta chain. Its antigen is not identified. Germline loops: CDR1 SEHNR, CDR2 FQNEAQ (reference sequence). The CDR3 is made up of 13 amino acids. Trimming took off 4 bases at V and 5 bases at J, with 11 bases between the two ends. Attachment of unique molecular identifiers was made to individual cDNA molecules. TCRdb reprocessed the 5' RACE reads with MiXCR, giving one entry per CDR3 protein. The sample lists about 76,000 distinct CDR3 sequences, roughly 12% seen once, with about 3.4% in the top ten. These data come from a study of early T cells in non-severe SARS-CoV-2 infection. Whole-study context: Sequencing of bulk RNA from unsorted whole blood was done, without chain pairing.

Study-wide results and limits: VDJdb-based annotation leaned toward anti-spike CD8 responses and missed private and CD4 specificities.

The chain uses TRBV7-9 and TRBJ2-5; weak D call: TRBD2 (7 bases). The sequence came from an adult who was a healthcare worker with PCR-confirmed SARS-CoV-2 infection or an uninfected control (not recorded which). The specimen was whole blood. CDR3 protein: CASSYGGPETQYF. In DNA, the CDR3 is TGTGCCAGCAGCTACGGGGGGCCGGAGACCCAGTACTTC.